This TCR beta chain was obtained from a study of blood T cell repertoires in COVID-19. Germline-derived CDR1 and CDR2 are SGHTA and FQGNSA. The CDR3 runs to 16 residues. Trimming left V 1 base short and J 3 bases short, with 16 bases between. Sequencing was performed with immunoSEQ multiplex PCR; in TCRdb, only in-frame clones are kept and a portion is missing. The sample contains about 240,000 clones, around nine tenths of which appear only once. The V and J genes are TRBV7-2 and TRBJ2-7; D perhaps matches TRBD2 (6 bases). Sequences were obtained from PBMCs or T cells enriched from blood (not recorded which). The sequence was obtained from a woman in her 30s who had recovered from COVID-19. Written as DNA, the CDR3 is TGTGCCAGCAGCTTAGGGGAGCGGGCCTATTACTACGAGCAGTACTTC. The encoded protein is CASSLGERAYYYEQYF.